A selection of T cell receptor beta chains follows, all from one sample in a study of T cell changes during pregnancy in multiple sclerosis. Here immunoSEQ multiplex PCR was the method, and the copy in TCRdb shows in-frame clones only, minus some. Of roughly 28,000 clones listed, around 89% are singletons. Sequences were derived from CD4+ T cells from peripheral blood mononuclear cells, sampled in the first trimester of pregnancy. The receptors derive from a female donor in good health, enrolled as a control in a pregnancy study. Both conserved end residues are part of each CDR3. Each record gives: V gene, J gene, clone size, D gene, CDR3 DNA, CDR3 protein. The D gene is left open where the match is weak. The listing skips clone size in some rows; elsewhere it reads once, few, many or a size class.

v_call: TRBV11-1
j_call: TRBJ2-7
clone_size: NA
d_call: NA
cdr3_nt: TGTGCCAGCAACCTACCGGGAGCGGACGAGCAGTACTTC
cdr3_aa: CASNLPGADEQYF

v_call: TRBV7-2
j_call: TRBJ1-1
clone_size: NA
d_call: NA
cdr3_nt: TGTGCCAGCAGCCCAATCTTGGCCCATATGGACACTGAAGCTTTCTTT
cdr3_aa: CASSPILAHMDTEAFF

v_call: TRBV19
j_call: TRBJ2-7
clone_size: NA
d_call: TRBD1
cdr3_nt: TGTGCCAGTAGCACGGGACAGACCTACGAGCAGTACTTC
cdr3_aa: CASSTGQTYEQYF

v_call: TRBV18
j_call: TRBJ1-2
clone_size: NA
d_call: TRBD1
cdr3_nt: TGTGCCAGCTCCCCCCCGGACAGGGTTTATGGCTACACCTTC
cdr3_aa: CASSPPDRVYGYTF

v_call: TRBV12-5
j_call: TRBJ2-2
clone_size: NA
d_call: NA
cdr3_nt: TGTGCTAGTGGTTCCCCTCATGGGGGCAGGGGAAACACCGGGGAGCTGTTTTTT
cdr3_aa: CASGSPHGGRGNTGELFF

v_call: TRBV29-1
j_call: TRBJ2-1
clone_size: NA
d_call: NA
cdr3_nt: TGCAGCGTGCGGGGATACAATGAGCAGTTCTTC
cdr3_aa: CSVRGYNEQFF

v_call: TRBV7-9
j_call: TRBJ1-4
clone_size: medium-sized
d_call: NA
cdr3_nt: TGTGCCAGCAGTCCTGGGGGCTTTAATGAAAAACTGTTTTTT
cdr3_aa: CASSPGGFNEKLFF

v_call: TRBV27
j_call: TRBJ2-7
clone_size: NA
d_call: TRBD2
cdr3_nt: TGTGCCAGCAGCAGATTCGGACTAGCGGGAGAGGGATACGAGCAGTACTTC
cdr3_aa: CASSRFGLAGEGYEQYF

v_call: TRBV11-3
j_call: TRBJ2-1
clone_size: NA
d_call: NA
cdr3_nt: TGTGCCAGCAGCCCCTTTAGAGACAATGAGCAGTTCTTC
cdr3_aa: CASSPFRDNEQFF

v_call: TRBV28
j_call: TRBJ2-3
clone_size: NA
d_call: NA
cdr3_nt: TGTGCCAGCAGTTTATCTCGATTTACAGGGTGGATTTACACAGATACGCAGTATTTT
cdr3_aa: CASSLSRFTGWIYTDTQYF

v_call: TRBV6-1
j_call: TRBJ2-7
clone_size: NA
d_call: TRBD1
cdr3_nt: TGTGCCAGCAGACTACAGGGGGCCTACGAGCAGTACTTC
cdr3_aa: CASRLQGAYEQYF

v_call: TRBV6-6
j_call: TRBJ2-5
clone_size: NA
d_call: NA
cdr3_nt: TGTGCCAGCAGTTACTCTGTGGCTAGGGGAGAGACCCAGTACTTC
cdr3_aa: CASSYSVARGETQYF

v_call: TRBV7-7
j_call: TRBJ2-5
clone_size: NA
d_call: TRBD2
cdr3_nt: TGTGCCAGCAGCTTAGGACCGGGACTAGCTCGAGAGACCCAGTACTTC
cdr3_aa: CASSLGPGLARETQYF

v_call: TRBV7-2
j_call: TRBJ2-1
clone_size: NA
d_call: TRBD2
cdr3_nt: TGTGCCAGCAGCTTGGGACTAAACAATGAGCAGTTCTTC
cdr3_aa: CASSLGLNNEQFF

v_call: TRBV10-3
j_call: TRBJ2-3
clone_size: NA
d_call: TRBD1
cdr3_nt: TGTGCCATCAGTTCAGACAGGGAGACAGATACGCAGTATTTT
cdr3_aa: CAISSDRETDTQYF

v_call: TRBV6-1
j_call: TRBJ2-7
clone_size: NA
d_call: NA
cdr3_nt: TGTGCCAGCAGTTCTACCGGGACACTCTCCTACGAGCAGTACTTC
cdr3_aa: CASSSTGTLSYEQYF